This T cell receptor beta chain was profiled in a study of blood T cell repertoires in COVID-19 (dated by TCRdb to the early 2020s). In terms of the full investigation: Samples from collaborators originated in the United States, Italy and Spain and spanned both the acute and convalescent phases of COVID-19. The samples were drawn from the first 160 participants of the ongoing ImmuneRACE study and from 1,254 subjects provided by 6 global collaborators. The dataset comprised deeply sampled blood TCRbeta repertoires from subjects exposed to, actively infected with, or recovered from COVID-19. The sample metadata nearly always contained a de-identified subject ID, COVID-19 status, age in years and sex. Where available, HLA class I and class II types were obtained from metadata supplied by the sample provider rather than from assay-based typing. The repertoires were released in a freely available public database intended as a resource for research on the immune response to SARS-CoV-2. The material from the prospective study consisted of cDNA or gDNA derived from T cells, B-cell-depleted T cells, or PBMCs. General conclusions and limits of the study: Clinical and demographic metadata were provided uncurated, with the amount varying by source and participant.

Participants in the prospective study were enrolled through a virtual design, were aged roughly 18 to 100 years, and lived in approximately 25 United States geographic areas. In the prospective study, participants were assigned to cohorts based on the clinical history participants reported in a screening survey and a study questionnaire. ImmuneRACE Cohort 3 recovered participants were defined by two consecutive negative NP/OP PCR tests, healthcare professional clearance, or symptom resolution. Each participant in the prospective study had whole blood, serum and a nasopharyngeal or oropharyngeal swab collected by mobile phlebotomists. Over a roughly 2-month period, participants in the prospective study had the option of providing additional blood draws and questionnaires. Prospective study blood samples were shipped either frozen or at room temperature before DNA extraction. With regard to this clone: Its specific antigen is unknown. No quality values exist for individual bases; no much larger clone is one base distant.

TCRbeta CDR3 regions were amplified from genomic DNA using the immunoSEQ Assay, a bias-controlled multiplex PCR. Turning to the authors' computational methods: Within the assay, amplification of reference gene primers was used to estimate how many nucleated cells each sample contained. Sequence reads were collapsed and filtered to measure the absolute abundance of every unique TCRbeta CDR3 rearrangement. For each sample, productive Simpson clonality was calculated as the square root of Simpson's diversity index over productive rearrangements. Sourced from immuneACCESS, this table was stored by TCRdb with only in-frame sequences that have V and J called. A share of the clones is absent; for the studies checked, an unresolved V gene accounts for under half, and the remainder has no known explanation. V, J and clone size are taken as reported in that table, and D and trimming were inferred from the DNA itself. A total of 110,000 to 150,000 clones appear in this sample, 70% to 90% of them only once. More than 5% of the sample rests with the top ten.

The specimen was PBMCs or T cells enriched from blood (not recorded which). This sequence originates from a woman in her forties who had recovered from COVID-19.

The DNA sequence is given as TGTGCCAGCAGTTACTCGGACAGGGGGTCATCAGCTTTCTTT. Its product reads: CASSYSDRGSSAFF. The chain employs TRBV6-6 and TRBJ1-1, and TRBD1 matches 10 of the central bases. V is trimmed back by 0 bases and J by 10 bases, and the junction contains 5 bases that no gene match accounts for. CDR1 MNHNY and CDR2 SVGAGI are derived from the germline V gene (reference sequence). From cysteine to phenylalanine, the CDR3 is 14 amino acids long. Of all the DNA, just the CDR3 is kept, 42 bases in frame from base 1.